The 18 T cell receptor beta chains below all came from one sample that was sequenced in a study of spatial heterogeneity in lung cancer. TCRdb analysed the 5' RACE reads with MiXCR anew, one entry per CDR3 protein. In the table there are fewer than 60,000 distinct CDR3 sequences, less than 9% of which are singletons. Time point here: blood at routine non-recurrence follow-up after resection. Unsorted samples of tumor, nontumor lung or frozen PBMC had their whole RNA sequenced. Material: PBMCs, obtained at follow-up. All receptors come from a female donor with early-stage non-small cell lung cancer.

This clonotype occurred many times. The chain has TRBV20-1 and TRBJ1-5; the D is unclear. The CDR3 runs 13 residues. Germline V gene lookup returns CDR1 DFQATT and CDR2 SNEGSKA (reference sequence). The V and J ends lost 0 bases and 3 bases respectively, with 6 bases between them. DNA of the CDR3: TGCAGTGCTAGAGAACAGTACAATCAGCCCCAGCATTTT. Encoded protein: CSAREQYNQPQHF.

This clonotype was detected ten times or more. The rearrangement joins TRBV2 to TRBJ1-5; D gene unclear. Germline V CDR1 and CDR2: SNHLY, FYNNEI. With 4 bases removed from V and 2 bases from J, the gap between germline ends came to 15 bases. The CDR3 covers 16 residues. The CDR3 region is CASSVLDPERNQPQHF. The CDR3 bases are TGTGCCAGCAGTGTACTCGACCCGGAGCGCAATCAGCCCCAGCATTTT.

This clonotype was counted at least ten times. The rearrangement joins TRBV7-9 to TRBJ1-1; TRBD1 agrees at 7 bases. With 3 bases clipped from V and 2 bases from J, the junction kept 3 bases outside the gene matches. The CDR3 sequence is 14 residues long. Germline loops: CDR1 SEHNR, CDR2 FQNEAQ (reference sequence). The CDR3 sequence is CASSFYRGNTEAFF. The CDR3 DNA reads as TGTGCCAGCAGCTTTTACAGGGGTAACACTGAAGCTTTCTTT.

This clonotype was counted only a few times. V gene TRBV12-3 or TRBV12-4 combines with J gene TRBJ1-6; 7 nucleotides line up with TRBD1. This CDR3 has 14 residues. V lost 7 bases, J lost 7 bases, and 7 bases stayed unmatched. Written as DNA, the CDR3 is TGTGCCAGCATCCGGACAGGAATCAATTCACCCCTCCACTTT. It is translated as CASIRTGINSPLHF.

Note on this clonotype: A much larger clone lies one base from this, so it may be a read error. DNA of the CDR3: TGTGCCAGCAGCTCGACTAGCGGGGGAGTGACCCAGTACTTC. This translates into CASSSTSGGVTQYF. The chain has TRBV7-9 and TRBJ2-5; 12 bases agree with TRBD2. J was trimmed by 7 bases and V by 4 bases; bases with no gene match: 4. The germline V gene encodes CDR1 SEHNR and CDR2 FQNEAQ (reference sequence). This CDR3 comprises 14 residues.

This clonotype was observed many times. The J gene is TRBJ1-3, the V gene TRBV5-1, with D possibly matching TRBD1 (5 bases). The CDR3 runs to 14 residues. The V gene lost 5 bases and the J gene lost 0 bases, with 9 bases spanning the gap. The germline CDR1 and CDR2 sequences are SGHRS and YFSETQ. This CDR3 reads CASRDTSSGNTIYF. In DNA, the CDR3 is TGCGCCAGCAGGGACACCAGCTCTGGAAACACCATATATTTT.

This clonotype was recorded at least ten times. The rearrangement uses TRBV5-1 and TRBJ2-3; 14 nucleotides align to TRBD2. This CDR3 is 20 amino acids long. Germline V gene data show CDR1 as SGHRS and CDR2 as YFSETQ. The J segment lost 2 bases and the V segment lost 0 bases, leaving 11 bases of the junction unmatched. CDR3 region: CASSLAGTSGGLLPTDTQYF. CDR3 DNA sequence: TGCGCCAGCAGCTTGGCCGGGACTAGCGGGGGTCTCCTACCCACAGATACGCAGTATTTT. Full variable domain (rest looked up from reference TRBV5-1 and TRBJ2-3): KAGVTQTPRYLIKTRGQQVTLSCSPISGHRSVSWYQQTPGQGLQFLFEYFSETQRNKGNFPGRFSGRQFSNSRSEMNVSTLELGDSALYLCASSLAGTSGGLLPTDTQYFGPGTRLTVL.

V gene TRBV6-5 combines with J gene TRBJ2-2; weak D call: TRBD2 (6 bases). Germline V gene sequence: CDR1 MNHEY, CDR2 SVGAGI. This CDR3 has 16 residues. V dropped 5 bases and J dropped 5 bases, with 18 bases sitting between them. CDR3 nucleotide sequence: TGTGCCAGCAGTGACCTCCCCCCGGGGGTAACCGGGGAGCTGTTTTTT. It is translated as CASSDLPPGVTGELFF.

This clonotype has ten or more counts. This chain connects TRBV18 to TRBJ2-3; D not resolved. V was pared by 2 bases and J by 4 bases, with 19 bases between. The germline V gene encodes CDR1 KGHSH and CDR2 LQKENI. The CDR3 contains 17 residues. CDR3 sequence (DNA): TGTGCCAGCTCACCAAGTGCCCTAGGATCGGGCCCAGATACGCAGTATTTT. Translated, it gives CASSPSALGSGPDTQYF.

The table lists this clonotype with a few counts. The V call is TRBV3-1, the J call TRBJ2-6; a possible D gene is TRBD2 (6 bases). This CDR3 is 16 amino acids long. The ends were cut back, 4 bases at V and 1 base at J, with 11 bases in the middle. Per germline, CDR1 LGHDT and CDR2 YNNKEL (reference sequence). The CDR3 DNA reads as TGTGCCAGCAGCCTCGTGGGGGGATCTGGGGCCAACGTCCTGACTTTC. As protein: CASSLVGGSGANVLTF.

This sequence joins TRBV18 and TRBJ2-3; possibly TRBD1 for D (6 bases). Germline V gives CDR1 KGHSH, CDR2 LQKENI. Between the trimmed V and J ends, which lost 6 bases and 0 bases, there was a span of 13 bases. CDR3 length: 15 residues. The CDR3 protein is CASSSSQGSTDTQYF. DNA for the CDR3: TGTGCCAGCTCGTCCTCCCAGGGGAGCACAGATACGCAGTATTTT.

This clonotype was seen many times. V gene TRBV27 combines with J gene TRBJ2-7; 11 nucleotides match TRBD2. The germline V gene encodes CDR1 MNHEY and CDR2 SMNVEV (reference sequence). V shed 0 bases, J shed 0 bases, and the junction held 7 bases outside the gene matches. The CDR3 has 18 residues. CDR3 sequence reads: CASSLSSSGGFISYEQYF. For the CDR3, the DNA is TGTGCCAGCAGTTTATCGTCTAGCGGGGGGTTCATCTCCTACGAGCAGTACTTC.

V and J are TRBV4-1 and TRBJ1-2, with 9 bases aligning to TRBD1. The CDR3 covers 15 residues. Looked up from germline, CDR1 is MGHRA and CDR2 is YSYEKL. V was clipped by 3 bases and J by 2 bases; unmatched bases: 4. The chain's CDR3 is CASSHEGTGNYGYTF. CDR3 sequence (DNA): TGCGCCAGCAGCCACGAAGGGACAGGGAACTATGGCTACACCTTC.

The chain links TRBV3-1 to TRBJ1-2; D gene ambiguous. The germline gives CDR1 LGHDT, CDR2 YNNKEL (reference sequence). The V end was cut by 2 bases, the J end by 4 bases, with 14 bases between. The CDR3 contains 15 residues. Here the CDR3 reads CASSQNTGPRYGYTF. CDR3 DNA sequence: TGTGCCAGCAGCCAAAATACCGGGCCGCGCTATGGCTACACCTTC.

In its sample, this clonotype was seen a few times. The chain joins TRBV3-1 to TRBJ1-1; D is perhaps TRBD1 (6 bases). The CDR3 covers 13 residues. Germline V gene sequence: CDR1 LGHDT, CDR2 YNNKEL (reference sequence). Trimming removed 3 bases from V and 12 bases from J, with 17 bases in between. The CDR3 nucleotides are TGTGCCAGCAGCCATGAGAGGGGGGTCGGTACTTTCTTT. It specifies CASSHERGVGTFF. The variable domain in full, completed from reference TRBV3-1 and TRBJ1-1, reads DTAVSQTPKYLVTQMGNDKSIKCEQNLGHDTMYWYKQDSKKFLKIMFSYNNKELIINETVPNRFSPKSPDKAHLNLHINSLELGDSAVYFCASSHERGVGTFFGQGTRLTVV.

This clonotype came up many times. The genes are TRBV7-2 and TRBJ2-1, with a possible D match to TRBD2 (6 bases). The V end was cut by 3 bases, the J end by 3 bases, with 12 bases between. The CDR3 loop spans 15 amino acids. Germline assignment: CDR1 SGHTA and CDR2 FQGNSA. CDR3 DNA: TGTGCCAGCAGCTTCACAGGCGGGGTCTACAATGAGCAGTTCTTC. As protein: CASSFTGGVYNEQFF.

Ten or more counts support this clonotype. This rearrangement joins TRBV11-2 to TRBJ2-7, with 9 bases lining up with TRBD2. The V segment lost 5 bases and the J segment 0 bases; nucleotides outside the gene matches: 5. The germline V gene has CDR1 SGHAT and CDR2 FQNNGV. This CDR3 spans 15 amino acids. In DNA, the CDR3 is TGTGCCAGCAGCACTACTAGCGGGCTCTCCTACGAGCAGTACTTC. As protein: CASSTTSGLSYEQYF.

In the case of this clonotype: A much larger clone differs by one base, so this may be a read error. The genes are TRBV7-9 and TRBJ2-3; D is uncertain. Germline V gives CDR1 SEHNR, CDR2 FQNEAQ (reference sequence). The CDR3 runs to 13 residues. CDR3 region: CASSARTSDSQYF. For the CDR3, the DNA is TGTGCCAGCAGCGCCAGGACCTCAGATTCGCAGTATTTT.